This T cell receptor (beta chain) came from a study of shared clonotypes between healthy human individuals. Across the whole study: Donor composition was a couple of women and three men, aged 18 to 49. CD8 memory received one plate per donor, CD8 naive two, CD4 memory three and CD4 naive three.

TCRdb's table, derived via immunoSEQ multiplex PCR, lists solely in-frame clones and lacks some. Among 2,100,000 or so clones, approximately 95% were seen once, and the ten largest hold around 0.13%. Trimming removed 2 bases at V and 9 bases at J, with 7 bases between. Germline V gene sequence: CDR1 SQVTM, CDR2 ANQGSEA. This CDR3 has 10 residues. This clone appeared once. The chain couples TRBV29-1 to TRBJ2-5; D not resolved. The TCR comes from a young man in good health. What was sequenced was naive CD4+ T cells sorted from blood. Subset given: CD45RA+ positively selected. In DNA, the CDR3 is TGCAGCGTTGAAATGCAGTCCCAGTACTTC. This translates into CSVEMQSQYF.